The 25 T cell receptor beta chains in this list originate from one sample, sequenced in a study of blood T cell repertoires in COVID-19. This table comes from immunoSEQ multiplex PCR, and its TCRdb copy is limited to in-frame clones, with some not included. Among 300,000 to 400,000 clones listed, just over 85% were seen once. Sequenced: PBMCs or T cells enriched from blood (not recorded which). These receptors all stem from a woman between 35 and 50 years old with acute COVID-19.

V gene TRBV7-9 combines with J gene TRBJ2-7, with D possibly matching TRBD1 (6 bases). Germline-derived CDR1 and CDR2 are SEHNR and FQNEAQ (reference sequence). This CDR3 spans 14 amino acids. V lost 2 bases to trimming and J lost 3 bases, with 11 bases between them. The CDR3: CASSLSVGGYEQYF. CDR3 bases: TGTGCCAGCAGCTTAAGCGTAGGGGGCTACGAGCAGTACTTC.

The genes are TRBV11-3 and TRBJ2-3; no reliable D call. The germline V and J ends were trimmed by 5 bases and 0 bases, with 9 bases remaining between them. The CDR3 length is 14 residues. Germline CDR1 reads SGHNT; CDR2 reads YENEEA. Here the CDR3 DNA reads TGTGCCAGCAGCCCCCGGTTTAGCACAGATACGCAGTATTTT. Translated: CASSPRFSTDTQYF.

This chain uses TRBV19 with TRBJ2-1; maybe TRBD1 (6 bases). The CDR3 spans 14 residues. Germline CDR1 LNHDA, CDR2 SQIVND (reference sequence). Trimming left V 10 bases short and J 0 bases short, with 13 bases between. Here the CDR3 DNA reads TGTGCCACTACTTCGGACAGCTCCTACAATGAGCAGTTCTTC. Translating it yields CATTSDSSYNEQFF.

The rearrangement links TRBV10-3 to TRBJ2-7; D remains unclear. Looked up from germline, CDR1 is ENHRY and CDR2 is SYGVKD. The V end was cut by 0 bases, the J end by 2 bases, with 8 bases between. The CDR3 runs 14 residues. CDR3: CAISESAPPYEQYF. The CDR3 DNA reads as TGTGCCATCAGTGAGTCGGCCCCTCCCTACGAGCAGTACTTC.

This clone has only one observation. The chain couples TRBV5-1 to TRBJ1-5, with 9 bases aligning to TRBD1. The CDR3 is 15 amino acids. Germline CDR1 and CDR2: SGHRS and YFSETQ. J gave up 4 bases and V 3 bases, and 5 bases lay outside the gene matches. The CDR3 DNA sequence: TGCGCCAGCAGCTCCACCGGGACAGGGAATCAGCCCCAGCATTTT. This codes for CASSSTGTGNQPQHF.

This rearrangement joins TRBV27 to TRBJ2-7; 11 bases line up with TRBD2. Germline V lookup: CDR1 MNHEY, CDR2 SMNVEV (reference sequence). Losses at the gene ends were 6 bases for V and 7 bases for J; bases not matched to a gene: 8. This CDR3 has 14 amino acids. CDR3 sequence: CASSPGLAEQEQYF. DNA of the CDR3: TGTGCCAGCAGCCCGGGACTAGCGGAGCAGGAGCAGTACTTC.

This chain links TRBV3-1 (or the pseudogene TRBV3-2) with TRBJ1-6, with D perhaps matching TRBD1 (6 bases). The germline V gene encodes CDR1 LGHDT and CDR2 YNNKEL (reference sequence). This CDR3 has 13 amino acids. The germline V and J ends were trimmed by 4 bases and 9 bases, with 10 bases remaining between them. The CDR3 is CASSPPRGSPLHF. CDR3 nucleotide sequence: TGTGCCAGCAGCCCCCCCAGGGGTTCACCCCTCCACTTT.

This rearrangement joins TRBV27 to TRBJ1-1; tentative D call: TRBD1 (5 bases). The CDR3 runs 13 residues. The V gene lost 6 bases and the J gene lost 5 bases, with 13 bases spanning the gap. The V gene's germline CDR1 is MNHEY and CDR2 SMNVEV (reference sequence). In DNA form, the CDR3 reads TGTGCCAGCAGATATAGGAGGGGTACTGAAGCTTTCTTT. It specifies CASRYRRGTEAFF.

The chain has TRBV18 and TRBJ1-4; tentatively, D is TRBD1 (6 bases). Trimming pared 2 bases from V and 4 bases from J, leaving 14 bases between. This CDR3 region has 16 residues. Germline CDR1 reads KGHSH; CDR2 reads LQKENI. CDR3: CASSPGSQGDNEKLFF. The CDR3 DNA reads as TGTGCCAGCTCACCAGGGTCACAGGGCGATAATGAAAAACTGTTTTTT. Full variable domain (remainder filled in from reference TRBV18 and TRBJ1-4): NAGVMQNPRHLVRRRGQEARLRCSPMKGHSHVYWYRQLPEEGLKFMVYLQKENIIDESGMPKERFSAEFPKEGPSILRIQQVVRGDSAAYFCASSPGSQGDNEKLFFGSGTQLSVL.

In its sample, this clone was seen once. CDR3 DNA: TGTGCCAGCAGTTTCGGGTATAGAGGTGAAAAACTGTTTTTT. Protein sequence: CASSFGYRGEKLFF. The chain employs TRBV25-1 and TRBJ1-4; D gene unclear. CDR1 is MGHDK, CDR2 SYGVNS, per germline. This CDR3 is 14 amino acids long. Trimming stripped 5 bases from V and 7 bases from J, with 14 bases between.

This rearrangement joins TRBV15 to TRBJ2-7; D is ambiguous. This CDR3 contains 15 residues. Per the germline V gene, CDR1 is LNHNV and CDR2 is YYDKDF (reference sequence). Trimming left V 1 base short and J 0 bases short, with 10 bases between. The CDR3 DNA reads as TGTGCCACCAGCAGAGGGAAAAGGAGCTCCTACGAGCAGTACTTC. It is translated as CATSRGKRSSYEQYF.

This clone was seen once. The chain recombines TRBV19 with TRBJ1-2, with D possibly TRBD1 on 6 matching bases. The CDR3 loop spans 15 amino acids. Germline assignment: CDR1 LNHDA and CDR2 SQIVND (reference sequence). The V end lost 6 bases, the J end lost 1 base, and 15 bases lay between the germline ends. CDR3 bases: TGTGCCAGTAGCCCCGGACAGACAAGTAACTATGGCTACACCTTC. This encodes CASSPGQTSNYGYTF. The entire variable domain, with the rest obtained from reference TRBV19 and TRBJ1-2, is as follows: DGGITQSPKYLFRKEGQNVTLSCEQNLNHDAMYWYRQDPGQGLRLIYYSQIVNDFQKGDIAEGYSVSREKKESFPLTVTSAQKNPTAFYLCASSPGQTSNYGYTFGSGTRLTVV.

The CDR3 DNA reads as TGTGCCAGCAGCCAAGTCGGCTATGGCTACACCTTC. Its protein product is CASSQVGYGYTF. V usage is TRBV4-2 and J usage is TRBJ1-2; no definite D call. Germline assignment: CDR1 LGHNA and CDR2 YNFKEQ. This CDR3 has 12 residues. V lost 1 base, J lost 4 bases, and 4 bases lay in between.

This chain joins TRBV4-2 and TRBJ1-2; 8 bases agree with TRBD1. This CDR3 spans 15 amino acids. Germline CDR1 reads LGHNA; CDR2 reads YNFKEQ. J gave up 6 bases and V 1 base, and 7 bases lay outside the gene matches. The CDR3 coding sequence is TGTGCCAGCAGCCAAGGGACAGGGAGGTTAGATGGCTACACCTTC. Protein product: CASSQGTGRLDGYTF.

This chain joins TRBV9 and TRBJ1-3; D is possibly TRBD1 (6 bases). V dropped 3 bases and J dropped 2 bases, with 12 bases sitting between them. Germline CDR1 reads SGDLS; CDR2 reads YYNGEE. This CDR3 has 15 amino acids. The CDR3 bases are TGTGCCAGCAGCGCGCTACAGGGACCTGGAAACACCATATATTTT. Its protein product is CASSALQGPGNTIYF.

The chain combines TRBV6-1 with TRBJ2-7, with D unclear. The CDR3 extends over 15 amino acids. Trimming left V 3 bases short and J 3 bases short, with 15 bases between. Germline loops: CDR1 MNHNS, CDR2 SASEGT. Here the CDR3 reads CASSEAVWAFYEQYF. In nucleotides, the CDR3 is TGTGCCAGCAGTGAGGCTGTTTGGGCCTTCTACGAGCAGTACTTC.

J is TRBJ2-4 and V is TRBV4-1; 10 bases match TRBD1. There are 22 residues in the CDR3. J gave up 3 bases and V 1 base, and 21 bases lay outside the gene matches. Looked up from germline, CDR1 is MGHRA and CDR2 is YSYEKL. Written as DNA, the CDR3 is TGCGCCAGCAGCCAAGTGGCCGTCCCCCGACCAGGACAGGGGGAAGGCAAAAACATTCAGTACTTC. The encoded protein is CASSQVAVPRPGQGEGKNIQYF.

CDR3 sequence: CASSLVGWRGGQETQYF. CDR3 DNA sequence: TGTGCCAGCAGCTTAGTTGGATGGCGGGGGGGTCAAGAGACCCAGTACTTC. V and J are TRBV7-9 and TRBJ2-5; 9 positions match TRBD2. Germline CDR1 reads SEHNR; CDR2 reads FQNEAQ (reference sequence). With 1 base clipped from V and 2 bases from J, the junction kept 8 bases outside the gene matches. CDR3 length: 17 amino acids.

DNA for the CDR3: TGTGCCAGTAGTATGGTGGGACAAGGGCCTCAAGGGGGCTACACCTTC. Protein sequence: CASSMVGQGPQGGYTF. This chain uses TRBV19 with TRBJ1-2; D is possibly TRBD1 (6 bases). V dropped 3 bases and J dropped 8 bases, with 22 bases sitting between them. The CDR3 has 16 residues. CDR1 and CDR2 (germline): LNHDA, SQIVND (reference sequence).

The genes are TRBV19 and TRBJ1-5; 9 bases match TRBD1. The V and J ends lost 6 bases and 1 base, in that order; junction bases with no gene match: 10. The CDR3 covers 17 residues. Germline CDR1 LNHDA, CDR2 SQIVND (reference sequence). In DNA form, the CDR3 reads TGTGCCAGTAGCCGGGGTCCCGGGACAGGGAGCAATCAGCCCCAGCATTTT. This codes for CASSRGPGTGSNQPQHF.

The V gene is TRBV4-3, the J gene TRBJ1-3, with D perhaps TRBD1 (5 bases). The V gene's germline CDR1 is LGHNA and CDR2 YSLEER. This CDR3 region has 16 residues. V lost 0 bases and J 0 bases, leaving 9 bases between the germline ends. The DNA of the CDR3 is TGCGCCAGCAGCCAAGACGGGACTTTCTCTGGAAACACCATATATTTT. It is translated as CASSQDGTFSGNTIYF.

V usage is TRBV2 and J usage is TRBJ2-7; TRBD1 aligns across 8 bases. There are 15 residues in the CDR3. CDR1 is SNHLY, CDR2 FYNNEI, per germline. Unmatched junction bases numbered 8, after V lost 3 bases and J lost 4 bases. Written as DNA, the CDR3 is TGTGCCAGCAGTGAGGTCCGGCAGGGGGCGTACGAGCAGTACTTC. This gives the protein CASSEVRQGAYEQYF.

The chain uses TRBV7-6 and TRBJ2-2, with 8 bases that match TRBD2. The ends lost 5 bases at V and 7 bases at J; junction bases unmatched: 6. Germline CDR1 reads SGHVS; CDR2 reads FNYEAQ. The CDR3 spans 14 residues. The CDR3 bases are TGTGCCAGCAGCCTTCAGACTAGCGACGGGGAGCTGTTTTTT. This sequence encodes CASSLQTSDGELFF.

The CDR3 coding sequence is TGTGCCAGCAGCCAACAAGACAGGGGCACTGAAGCTTTCTTT. Translated: CASSQQDRGTEAFF. V usage is TRBV3-1 (or the pseudogene TRBV3-2) and J usage is TRBJ1-1; the match to TRBD1 covers 8 bases. The CDR3 extends over 14 amino acids. Germline V gene lookup returns CDR1 LGHDT and CDR2 YNNKEL (reference sequence). Trimming at V came to 2 bases and at J to 4 bases, leaving 3 bases not matched to a gene.

The gene calls are TRBV5-4 and TRBJ2-5; 8 bases agree with TRBD2. Germline V gene lookup returns CDR1 SGHNT and CDR2 YYREEE (reference sequence). After removal of 0 bases from V and 5 bases from J, the junction contained 9 bases not matched to a gene. The CDR3 runs 16 residues. The CDR3 sequence: CASSLAAGGLLETQYF. In DNA form, the CDR3 reads TGTGCCAGCAGCTTGGCCGCGGGGGGCCTTCTTGAGACCCAGTACTTC. The full variable domain, its missing parts supplied by reference TRBV5-4 and TRBJ2-5, is ETGVTQSPTHLIKTRGQQVTLRCSSQSGHNTVSWYQQALGQGPQFIFQYYREEENGRGNFPPRFSGLQFPNYSSELNVNALELDDSALYLCASSLAAGGLLETQYFGPGTRLLVL.